This TCR beta chain was sequenced for a study of OX40 agonist ivuxolimab in advanced cancers. Overall study context: In three patients, partial responses were observed, one with hepatocellular carcinoma and two with cutaneous melanoma. Study-level results: Also showing low normalized T-cell clonal expansion were some of the nonresponders. Partial responders treated at 0.1-3.0 mg/kg exhibited clonal expansion among the lowest measured.

CDR1 SGHDT and CDR2 YYEEEE come from the germline V gene. V was shortened by 4 bases and J by 9 bases, with 17 bases between the two germline ends. The CDR3 sequence is 14 residues long. TCRdb keeps only in-frame clones here, not all; method: immunoSEQ multiplex PCR. The data show more than 10,000 clones, 75% to 85% seen once. Notes on this clone: Its antigen is unidentified.

Sequencing was performed on CD4+ or CD8+ T cells sorted from blood, taken in a trial of the OX40 agonist ivuxolimab. The clonotype originates from an adult with an advanced solid tumor such as melanoma, head and neck, liver or kidney cancer. This chain joins TRBV5-6 and TRBJ1-5, with a tentative D call TRBD1 (6 bases). This chain's CDR3 is CASSVIQGTGPQHF. DNA for the CDR3: TGTGCCAGCAGCGTGATACAGGGAACTGGGCCCCAGCATTTT.